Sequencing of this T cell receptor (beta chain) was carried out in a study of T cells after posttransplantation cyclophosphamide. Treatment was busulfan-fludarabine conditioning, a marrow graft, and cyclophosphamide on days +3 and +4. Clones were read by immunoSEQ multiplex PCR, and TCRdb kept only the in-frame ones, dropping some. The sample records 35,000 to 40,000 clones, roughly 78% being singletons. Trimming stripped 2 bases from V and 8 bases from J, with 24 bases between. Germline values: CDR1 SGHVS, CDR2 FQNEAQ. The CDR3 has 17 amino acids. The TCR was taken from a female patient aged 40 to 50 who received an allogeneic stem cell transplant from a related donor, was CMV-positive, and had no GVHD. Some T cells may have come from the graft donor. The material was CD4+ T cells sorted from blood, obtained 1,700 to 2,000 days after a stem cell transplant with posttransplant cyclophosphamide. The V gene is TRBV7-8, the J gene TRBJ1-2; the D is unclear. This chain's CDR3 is CASSLLGTRSLGRGYTF. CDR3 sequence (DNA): TGTGCCAGCAGCTTATTGGGCACACGGTCCCTAGGGAGAGGCTACACCTTC.